A single sample is the source of the 2 T cell receptor beta chains below, sequenced in a study of blood T cell repertoires in COVID-19. Only in-frame clones appear in the TCRdb table, and some are missing; sequencing was by immunoSEQ multiplex PCR. The top ten hold roughly 0.95% of the sample, which has around 250,000 clones, about nine tenths seen once. Sequencing was done on a sample of PBMCs or T cells enriched from blood (not recorded which). These receptors were collected from a man between 45 and 60 years old who had been exposed to COVID-19.

The V and J genes are TRBV5-1 and TRBJ2-5; 7 bases map to TRBD1. This CDR3 has 17 residues. Per the germline V gene, CDR1 is SGHRS and CDR2 is YFSETQ. With V trimmed by 3 bases and J by 2 bases, 13 bases remained unmatched. The CDR3 sequence is CASSSWDSQSSQETQYF. DNA of the CDR3: TGCGCCAGCAGCTCCTGGGACAGCCAATCCTCACAAGAGACCCAGTACTTC.

This sequence joins TRBV6-5 and TRBJ2-7, with 14 bases that match TRBD2. The CDR3 has 14 amino acids. The V gene end was trimmed by 8 bases and the J gene end by 6 bases; junction bases not matched to a gene: 6. Germline assignment: CDR1 MNHEY and CDR2 SVGAGI. This CDR3 reads CASRAGLAGVEQYV. In DNA form, the CDR3 reads TGTGCCAGCCGCGCGGGACTAGCGGGAGTCGAGCAGTACGTC.